This T cell receptor (beta chain) stems from a study of blood T cells in healthy people across ages. Remarks on this clonotype: What it binds is unknown.

A sample-barcoded 5' primer and a J-beta primer mix were used in a second PCR of about 7 to 12 cycles. From the 5' RACE reads, TCRdb called clonotypes with MiXCR, one entry per CDR3 protein. The sample yields 800,000 to 1,000,000 distinct CDR3 sequences, 40% to 60% seen once. Caucasian individuals from Russia who were healthy and aged roughly 6 to 95 acted as donors. A minimum of 6 micrograms of total RNA was extracted per sample. Whole-study findings and limits: Among long-lived donors, naive CD4+ cells were more numerous and diversity higher than in aged donors.

This sequence originates from a man under 40 in good health. Material: blood.

This CDR3 reads CASRRQGIYEQYF. CDR3 nucleotide sequence: TGTGCCAGCAGGAGACAGGGGATCTACGAGCAGTACTTC. V and J are TRBV6-2 or TRBV6-3 and TRBJ2-7, with TRBD1 matching 8 bases. The CDR3 sequence is 13 residues long. J was trimmed by 3 bases and V by 6 bases; bases with no gene match: 4. Germline-derived CDR1 and CDR2 are MNHEY and SVGEGT.